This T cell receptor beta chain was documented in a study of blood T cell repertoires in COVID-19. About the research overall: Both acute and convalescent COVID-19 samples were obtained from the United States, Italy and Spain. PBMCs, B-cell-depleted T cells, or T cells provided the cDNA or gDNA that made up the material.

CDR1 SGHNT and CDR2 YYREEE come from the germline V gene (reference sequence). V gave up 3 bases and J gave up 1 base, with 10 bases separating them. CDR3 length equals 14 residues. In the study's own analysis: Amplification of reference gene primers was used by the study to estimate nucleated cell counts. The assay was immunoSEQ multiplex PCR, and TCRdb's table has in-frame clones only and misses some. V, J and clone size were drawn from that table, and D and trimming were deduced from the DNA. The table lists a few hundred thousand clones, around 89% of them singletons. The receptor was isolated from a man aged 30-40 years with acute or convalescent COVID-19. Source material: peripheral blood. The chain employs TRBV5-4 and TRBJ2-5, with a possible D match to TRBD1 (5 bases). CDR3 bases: TGTGCCAGCAGCTCCCCAGGGATCCAAGAGACCCAGTACTTC. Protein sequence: CASSSPGIQETQYF.